This is a list of T cell receptor beta chains from one sample in a study of human T cells and chemical hapten exposure. TCRdb reprocessed the RACE reads via MiXCR and lists one record per CDR3 protein. The sample holds roughly 54,000 distinct CDR3 sequences, around 9.4% seen once. Specimen: whole blood, collected in connection with sensitization to the hapten diphenylcyclopropenone (DPC). The receptors were gathered from a woman aged 45-60 years with alopecia areata. Some clones in this sample may be carry-over from other donors' samples. The CDR3 runs from the conserved cysteine through the conserved F or W. The D gene is left open where the match is weak. Size is stated for part of the rows, as once, few or many counts, or as a class when the clone is expanded.

j_call | v_call | cdr3_length | d_call | clone_size | cdr3_nt | cdr3_aa
TRBJ2-7 | TRBV7-6 | 14 | . | many | TGTGCCAGCAGCGCTCGACAGAACTCCTACGAGCAGTACTTC | CASSARQNSYEQYF
TRBJ1-5 | TRBV19 | 14 | TRBD1 | . | TGTGCCAGTGGGGGACAGGGCAAAAATCAGCCCCAGCATTTT | CASGGQGKNQPQHF
TRBJ1-3 | TRBV5-1 | 14 | . | few | TGCGCCAGCAGCTTGACAGGGTACGGAAACACCATATATTTT | CASSLTGYGNTIYF
TRBJ1-4 | TRBV9 | 14 | . | many | TGTGCCAGCAACCCGGACAGCAATAATGAAAAACTGTTTTTT | CASNPDSNNEKLFF
TRBJ2-3 | TRBV6-2/TRBV6-3 | 16 | TRBD2 | few | TGTGCCAGCAGGATCGGGAGGAGTCCTAGCACAGATACGCAGTATTTT | CASRIGRSPSTDTQYF
TRBJ2-3 | TRBV6-5 | 11 | . | . | TGTGCCAGCACTATCTACGATACGCAGTATTTT | CASTIYDTQYF
TRBJ1-2 | TRBV27 | 15 | TRBD1 | . | TGTGCCAGCAGTTCCGCCCAAGGACAGGGGTATGGCTACACCTTC | CASSSAQGQGYGYTF
TRBJ1-5 | TRBV20-1 | 14 | . | few | TGCAGTGCTAGAGCTACCGTAGAGGGTCAGCCCCAGCATTTT | CSARATVEGQPQHF
TRBJ2-2 | TRBV18 | 18 | . | few | TGTGCCAGCTCACCATTTTCGGGGGTAGCCCTGAACACCGGGGAGCTGTTTTTT | CASSPFSGVALNTGELFF
TRBJ2-3 | TRBV2 | 13 | . | . | TGTGCCAGCAGCCGACAGATAACAGATACGCAGTATTTT | CASSRQITDTQYF
TRBJ2-5 | TRBV11-2 | 13 | . | many | TGTGCCAGCAGCTTATGGCTGAAAGAGACCCAGTACTTC | CASSLWLKETQYF